This record covers a single TCR beta chain. Its antigen is currently unknown. The data stem from a study of T cell responses to AZD1222 COVID-19 vaccine. CDR3 length equals 18 residues. CDR1 is MNHEY, CDR2 SMNVEV, per germline (reference sequence). V was pared by 0 bases and J by 1 base, with 18 bases between. The protocol was immunoSEQ multiplex PCR, while the TCRdb copy is restricted to in-frame clones and leaves out a portion. The sample consists of 90,000 to 100,000 clones, roughly 90% of them appearing once. Researchers grouped second doses given at about 4 or about 12 weeks into one pool. Findings and limits, study-wide: Sampled repertoires all dated from after the peak T cell response. Unmutated regions of variants are reportedly targeted by nearly half of spike-specific TCRs. Spike-spanning, vaccine-associated CD4 TCRs were dominant at 160-218 and 743-854.

V is TRBV27 and J is TRBJ1-1; D possibly corresponds to TRBD1 (5 bases). This TCR derives from an adult who received the AZD1222 COVID-19 vaccine. Sequencing was performed on peripheral blood, taken 28 days after the second AZD1222 dose. The chain's CDR3 is CASSLSLLGARTNTEAFF. As DNA, the CDR3 is TGTGCCAGCAGTTTATCCCTTCTCGGGGCCAGGACGAACACTGAAGCTTTCTTT.